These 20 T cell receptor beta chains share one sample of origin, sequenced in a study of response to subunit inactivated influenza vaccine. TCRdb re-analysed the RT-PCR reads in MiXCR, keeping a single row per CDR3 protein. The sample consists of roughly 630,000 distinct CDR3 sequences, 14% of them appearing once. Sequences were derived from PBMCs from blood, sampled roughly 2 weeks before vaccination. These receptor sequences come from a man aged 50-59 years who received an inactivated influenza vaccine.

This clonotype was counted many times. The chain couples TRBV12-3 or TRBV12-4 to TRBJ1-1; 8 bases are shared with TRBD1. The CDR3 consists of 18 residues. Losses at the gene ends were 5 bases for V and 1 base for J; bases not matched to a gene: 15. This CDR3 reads CASSPADRGSRANTEAFF. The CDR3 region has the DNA TGTGCCAGCAGTCCCGCCGACAGGGGCAGTCGGGCGAACACTGAAGCTTTCTTT.

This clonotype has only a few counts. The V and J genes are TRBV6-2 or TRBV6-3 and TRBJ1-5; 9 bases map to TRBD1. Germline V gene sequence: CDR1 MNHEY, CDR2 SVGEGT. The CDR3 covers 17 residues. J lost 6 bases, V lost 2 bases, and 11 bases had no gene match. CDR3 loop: CASSYPVHRGRVQPQHF. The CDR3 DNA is TGTGCCAGCAGTTACCCCGTCCACAGGGGGCGGGTTCAGCCCCAGCATTTT.

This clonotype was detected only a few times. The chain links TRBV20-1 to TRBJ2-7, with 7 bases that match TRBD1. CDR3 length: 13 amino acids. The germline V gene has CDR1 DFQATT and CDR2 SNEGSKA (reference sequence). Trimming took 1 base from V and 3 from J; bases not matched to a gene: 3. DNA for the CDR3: TGCAGTGCTAGAGGGGACAGCATCTACGAGCAGTACTTC. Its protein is CSARGDSIYEQYF.

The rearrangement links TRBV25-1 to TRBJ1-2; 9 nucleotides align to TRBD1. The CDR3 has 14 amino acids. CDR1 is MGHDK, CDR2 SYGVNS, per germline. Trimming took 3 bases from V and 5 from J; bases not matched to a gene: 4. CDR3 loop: CASSDPGTGYGYTF. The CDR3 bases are TGTGCCAGCAGTGACCCCGGGACAGGGTATGGCTACACCTTC.

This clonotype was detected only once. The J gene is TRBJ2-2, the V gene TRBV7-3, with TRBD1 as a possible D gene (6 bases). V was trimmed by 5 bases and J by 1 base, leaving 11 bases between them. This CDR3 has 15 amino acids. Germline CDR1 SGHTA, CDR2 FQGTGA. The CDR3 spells CASSGPGQNTGELFF. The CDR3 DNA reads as TGTGCCAGCAGCGGTCCGGGACAGAACACCGGGGAGCTGTTTTTT.

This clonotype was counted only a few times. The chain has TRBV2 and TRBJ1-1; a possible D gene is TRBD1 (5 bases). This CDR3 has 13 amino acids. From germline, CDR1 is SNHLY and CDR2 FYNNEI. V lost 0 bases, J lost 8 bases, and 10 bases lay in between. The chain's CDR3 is CASSEAGDYEAFF. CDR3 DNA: TGTGCCAGCAGTGAAGCGGGGGATTACGAAGCTTTCTTT.

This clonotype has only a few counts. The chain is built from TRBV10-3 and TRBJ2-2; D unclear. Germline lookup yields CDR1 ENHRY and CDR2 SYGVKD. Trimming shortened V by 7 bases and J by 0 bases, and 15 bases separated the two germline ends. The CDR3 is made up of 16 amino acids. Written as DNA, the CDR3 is TGTGCCATCACCAAGAAGACTGGAGCGAACACCGGGGAGCTGTTTTTT. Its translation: CAITKKTGANTGELFF.

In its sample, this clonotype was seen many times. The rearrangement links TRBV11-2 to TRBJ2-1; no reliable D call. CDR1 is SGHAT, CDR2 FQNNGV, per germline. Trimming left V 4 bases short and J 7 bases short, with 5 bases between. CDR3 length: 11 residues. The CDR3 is CASSWRNEQFF. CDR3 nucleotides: TGTGCCAGCAGCTGGAGAAATGAGCAGTTCTTC.

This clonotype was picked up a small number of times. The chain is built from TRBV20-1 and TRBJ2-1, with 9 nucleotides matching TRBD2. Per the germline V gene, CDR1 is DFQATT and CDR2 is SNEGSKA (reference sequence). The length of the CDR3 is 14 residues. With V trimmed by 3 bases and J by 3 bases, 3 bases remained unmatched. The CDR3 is CSASWREGYNEQFF. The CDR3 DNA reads TGCAGTGCTAGTTGGCGGGAGGGCTACAATGAGCAGTTCTTC.

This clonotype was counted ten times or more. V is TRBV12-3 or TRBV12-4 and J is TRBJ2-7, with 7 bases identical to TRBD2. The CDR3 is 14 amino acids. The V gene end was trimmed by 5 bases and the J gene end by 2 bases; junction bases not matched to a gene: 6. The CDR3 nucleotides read TGTGCCAGCAGTCCTACTGCGGGAGCCTACGAGCAGTACTTC. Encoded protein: CASSPTAGAYEQYF.

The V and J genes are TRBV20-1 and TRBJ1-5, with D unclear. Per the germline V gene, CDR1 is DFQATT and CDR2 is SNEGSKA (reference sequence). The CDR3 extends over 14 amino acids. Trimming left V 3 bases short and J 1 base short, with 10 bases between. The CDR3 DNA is TGCAGTGCTAGCGACTGGGAGAGCAATCAGCCCCAGCATTTT. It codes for CSASDWESNQPQHF.

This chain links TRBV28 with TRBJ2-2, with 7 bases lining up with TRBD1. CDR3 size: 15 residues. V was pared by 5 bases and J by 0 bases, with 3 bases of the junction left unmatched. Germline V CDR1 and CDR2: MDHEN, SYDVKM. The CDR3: CASSADRTNTGELFF. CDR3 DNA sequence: TGTGCCAGCAGTGCGGACAGGACGAACACCGGGGAGCTGTTTTTT. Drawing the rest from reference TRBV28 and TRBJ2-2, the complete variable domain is DVKVTQSSRYLVKRTGEKVFLECVQDMDHENMFWYRQDPGLGLRLIYFSYDVKMKEKGDIPEGYSVSREKKERFSLILESASTNQTSMYLCASSADRTNTGELFFGEGSRLTVL.

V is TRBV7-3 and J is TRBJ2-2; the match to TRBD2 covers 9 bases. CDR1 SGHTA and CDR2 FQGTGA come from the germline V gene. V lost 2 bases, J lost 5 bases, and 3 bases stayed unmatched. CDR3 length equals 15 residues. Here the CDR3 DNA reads TGTGCCAGCAGCTTACAAGCGGGAGGAACCGGGGAGCTGTTTTTT. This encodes CASSLQAGGTGELFF. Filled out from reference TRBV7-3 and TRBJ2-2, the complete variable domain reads GAGVSQTPSNKVTEKGKYVELRCDPISGHTALYWYRQSLGQGPEFLIYFQGTGAADDSGLPNDRFFAVRPEGSVSTLKIQRTERGDSAVYLCASSLQAGGTGELFFGEGSRLTVL.

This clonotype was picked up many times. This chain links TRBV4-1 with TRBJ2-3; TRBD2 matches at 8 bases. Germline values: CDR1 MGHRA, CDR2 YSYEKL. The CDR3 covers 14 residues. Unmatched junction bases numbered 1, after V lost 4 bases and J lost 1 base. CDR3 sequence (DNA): TGCGCCAGCAGCCGCGGGGGGCGCACAGATACGCAGTATTTT. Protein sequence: CASSRGGRTDTQYF.

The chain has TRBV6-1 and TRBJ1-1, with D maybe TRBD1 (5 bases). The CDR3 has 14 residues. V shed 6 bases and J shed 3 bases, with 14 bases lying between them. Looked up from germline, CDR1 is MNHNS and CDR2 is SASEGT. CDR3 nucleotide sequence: TGTGCCAGCAGCCCGATGGGGCTGGACACTGAAGCTTTCTTT. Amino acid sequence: CASSPMGLDTEAFF.

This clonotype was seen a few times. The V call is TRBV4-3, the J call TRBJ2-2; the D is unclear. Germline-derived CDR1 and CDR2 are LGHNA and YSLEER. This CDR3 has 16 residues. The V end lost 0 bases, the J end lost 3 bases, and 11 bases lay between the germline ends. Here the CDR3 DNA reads TGCGCCAGCAGCCAAGACCTTTACATTCACACCGGGGAGCTGTTTTTT. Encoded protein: CASSQDLYIHTGELFF.

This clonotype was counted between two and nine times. This chain's CDR3 is CASSLPVVNTEAFF. DNA for the CDR3: TGTGCCAGCAGCCTCCCAGTAGTGAACACTGAAGCTTTCTTT. This chain uses TRBV7-9 with TRBJ1-1, with D unclear. The CDR3 consists of 14 residues. Germline V gives CDR1 SEHNR, CDR2 FQNEAQ (reference sequence). V was clipped by 5 bases and J by 0 bases, with 10 bases between them.

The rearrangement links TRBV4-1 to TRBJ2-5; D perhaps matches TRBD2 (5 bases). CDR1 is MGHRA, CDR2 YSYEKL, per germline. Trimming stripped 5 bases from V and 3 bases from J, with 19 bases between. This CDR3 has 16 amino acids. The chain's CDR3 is CASSSPEGRIEETQYF. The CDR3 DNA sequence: TGCGCCAGCAGCTCACCAGAGGGCAGAATAGAAGAGACCCAGTACTTC.

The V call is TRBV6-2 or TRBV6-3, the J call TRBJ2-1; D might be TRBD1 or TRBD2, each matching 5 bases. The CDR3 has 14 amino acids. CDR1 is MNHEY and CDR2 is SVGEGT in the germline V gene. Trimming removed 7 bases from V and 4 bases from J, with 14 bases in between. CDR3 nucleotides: TGTGCCAGCACCAGGGACGGAGGATACAATGAGCAGTTCTTC. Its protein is CASTRDGGYNEQFF.

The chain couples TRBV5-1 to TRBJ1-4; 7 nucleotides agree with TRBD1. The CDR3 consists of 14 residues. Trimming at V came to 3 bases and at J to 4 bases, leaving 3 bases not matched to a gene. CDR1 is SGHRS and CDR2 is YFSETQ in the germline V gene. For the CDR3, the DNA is TGCGCCAGCAGCTGGCAGGGGGGTAATGAAAAACTGTTTTTT. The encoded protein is CASSWQGGNEKLFF. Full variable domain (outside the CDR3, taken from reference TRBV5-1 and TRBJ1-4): KAGVTQTPRYLIKTRGQQVTLSCSPISGHRSVSWYQQTPGQGLQFLFEYFSETQRNKGNFPGRFSGRQFSNSRSEMNVSTLELGDSALYLCASSWQGGNEKLFFGSGTQLSVL.